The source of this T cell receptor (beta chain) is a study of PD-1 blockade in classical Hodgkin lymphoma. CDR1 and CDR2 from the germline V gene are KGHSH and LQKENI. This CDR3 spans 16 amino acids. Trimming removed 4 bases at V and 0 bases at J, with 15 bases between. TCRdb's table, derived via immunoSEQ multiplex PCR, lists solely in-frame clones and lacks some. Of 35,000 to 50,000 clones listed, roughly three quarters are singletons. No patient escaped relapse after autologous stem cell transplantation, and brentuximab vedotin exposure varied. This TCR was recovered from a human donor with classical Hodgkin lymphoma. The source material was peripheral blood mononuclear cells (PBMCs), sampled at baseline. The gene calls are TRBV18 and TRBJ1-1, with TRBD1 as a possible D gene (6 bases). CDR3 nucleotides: TGTGCCAGCTCACAGACGGGACAACAACTGAACACTGAAGCTTTCTTT. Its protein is CASSQTGQQLNTEAFF. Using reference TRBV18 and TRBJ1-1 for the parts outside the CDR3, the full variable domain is NAGVMQNPRHLVRRRGQEARLRCSPMKGHSHVYWYRQLPEEGLKFMVYLQKENIIDESGMPKERFSAEFPKEGPSILRIQQVVRGDSAAYFCASSQTGQQLNTEAFFGQGTRLTVV.